This TCR beta chain is drawn from a study of T cell responses to AZD1222 COVID-19 vaccine. Looking at the study overall: Researchers grouped second doses given at about 4 or about 12 weeks into one pool. Study findings and constraints: Possibly, clonal diversity was underestimated; donors were largely white British and included more females.

Trimming removed 4 bases from V and 1 base from J, with 8 bases in between. The V gene's germline CDR1 is MNHEY and CDR2 SVGAGI. This CDR3 is built from 14 residues. Remarks on this clone: Its antigen remains unidentified.

Sequencing used immunoSEQ multiplex PCR; TCRdb keeps in-frame clones, though not all of them. The sample carries 180,000 or so clones, 88% recorded once. The specimen comprised peripheral blood, sampled on day 0 of AZD1222 vaccination. This chain links TRBV6-5 with TRBJ2-1, with D perhaps given as TRBD1 or TRBD2 (5 bases each). This TCR was recovered from an adult in good health. Written as DNA, the CDR3 is TGTGCCAGCAGTTTAGAGGGGTCCTACAATGAGCAGTTCTTC. Translation gives CASSLEGSYNEQFF.